The clone carrying this T cell receptor beta chain occurred a few times. Its antigen remains unidentified. TCRdb analysed the 5' RACE reads with MiXCR anew, one entry per CDR3 protein. The repertoire holds a few hundred thousand distinct CDR3 sequences, with around 6.8% as singletons. This sample was included in a study of T cells after yellow fever vaccination. Regarding the study as a whole: Some clonotypes, a small share, were shared between CD4 and CD8 compartments. Sorted repertoires could include abundant contaminating clonotypes from bulk cells.

The sequenced sample was PBMCs, obtained about 41 days after the first yellow fever vaccination. The clonotype was recovered from a man between 18 and 35 years old who received the YFV17D yellow fever vaccine.

The CDR3 here is CASSLKERDIQYF. The CDR3 bases are TGTGCCAGCAGTTTAAAGGAGCGAGACATTCAGTACTTC. This sequence joins TRBV12-3 or TRBV12-4 and TRBJ2-4; D not certain. V lost 2 bases and J lost 8, with 10 bases in between. This CDR3 spans 13 amino acids.